A selection of T cell receptor beta chains follows, all from one sample in a study of blood T cell repertoires in COVID-19. The protocol was immunoSEQ multiplex PCR, while the TCRdb copy is restricted to in-frame clones and leaves out a portion. In the table there are roughly 97,000 clones, almost 85% of which are singletons. Sequencing used peripheral blood. These receptors all come from a man aged 65-85 years with acute or convalescent COVID-19. CDR3s include the opening cysteine and the closing phenylalanine or tryptophan. The D gene is left open where the match is weak. Clone sizes are given selectively: once, few, many, or a class where the clone is expanded.

V	size	D	J	CDR3	DNA
TRBV20-1	.	.	TRBJ2-1	CSAQGQAEQFF	TGCAGTGCTCAGGGGCAGGCCGAGCAGTTCTTC
TRBV30	.	.	TRBJ1-6	CAWSVAGYNSPLHF	TGTGCCTGGAGTGTCGCAGGGTATAATTCACCCCTCCACTTT
TRBV5-8	.	TRBD1	TRBJ2-5	CASTLGGQGGETQYF	TGTGCCAGCACCCTTGGGGGACAGGGTGGAGAGACCCAGTACTTC
TRBV7-2	.	TRBD1	TRBJ1-6	CASSLRGQDNSPLHF	TGTGCCAGCAGCTTACGGGGACAGGATAATTCACCCCTCCACTTT
TRBV15	.	TRBD2	TRBJ2-1	CATSTLLAGLHNEQFF	TGTGCCACCAGCACCCTACTAGCGGGACTTCACAATGAGCAGTTCTTC
TRBV6-6	.	.	TRBJ1-2	CASTTGPAFYGYTF	TGTGCCAGCACCACAGGACCCGCCTTCTATGGCTACACCTTC
TRBV21-1	.	.	TRBJ2-6	CASSKETSGIDSSGANVLTF	TGTGCCAGCAGCAAAGAAACTAGCGGGATCGATAGCTCTGGGGCCAACGTCCTGACTTTC
TRBV18	.	TRBD1	TRBJ1-4	CASSQGQGAREKLFF	TGTGCCAGCTCACAGGGACAGGGGGCGCGTGAAAAACTGTTTTTT
TRBV30	.	.	TRBJ1-1	CAWSVKRWEAFF	TGTGCCTGGAGTGTAAAGCGGTGGGAAGCTTTCTTT
TRBV6-2/TRBV6-3	.	.	TRBJ1-5	CASSYDRGNQPQHF	TGTGCCAGCAGTTACGACCGGGGCAATCAGCCCCAGCATTTT
TRBV24-1	.	TRBD1	TRBJ2-1	CATSEDRGKNNEQFF	TGTGCCACCAGTGAGGACAGGGGGAAGAACAATGAGCAGTTCTTC
TRBV7-2	.	.	TRBJ1-2	CASSLGRGDSSGYTF	TGTGCCAGCAGCTTAGGCCGGGGTGATTCGTCTGGCTACACCTTC
TRBV10-2	few	TRBD1	TRBJ2-1	CASTLTGAYEQFF	TGCGCCAGCACGTTGACAGGGGCCTATGAGCAGTTCTTC
TRBV11-3	few	.	TRBJ2-1	CASSLRQARGNEQFF	TGTGCCAGCAGCCTCCGGCAGGCCAGGGGCAATGAGCAGTTCTTC
TRBV20-1	.	.	TRBJ1-2	CSANPVRGYTF	TGCAGTGCCAACCCGGTTCGGGGCTACACCTTC
TRBV19	.	.	TRBJ1-4	CASSMRDRSEKLFF	TGTGCCAGTAGTATGCGGGACCGGAGTGAAAAACTGTTTTTT
TRBV2	few	.	TRBJ1-1	CASSATVNSNTEAFF	TGTGCCAGCAGTGCGACAGTCAATTCGAACACTGAAGCTTTCTTT
TRBV28	.	.	TRBJ1-6	CAGSAGPYSPLHF	TGTGCTGGGAGTGCTGGCCCTTATTCACCCCTCCACTTT
TRBV27	.	.	TRBJ1-1	CASLTSGMNTEAFF	TGTGCCAGTTTAACCTCGGGGATGAACACTGAAGCTTTCTTT
TRBV19	.	.	TRBJ1-5	CASSLGGQQPQHF	TGTGCCAGTAGTTTGGGGGGGCAACAGCCCCAGCATTTT
TRBV6-1	.	TRBD1	TRBJ2-2	CASSERAGGYKTTGELFF	TGTGCCAGCAGTGAACGGGCAGGGGGCTACAAAACTACCGGGGAGCTGTTTTTT
TRBV30	.	TRBD1	TRBJ1-4	CAWSRTGFEKLFF	TGTGCCTGGAGTAGGACAGGGTTTGAAAAACTGTTTTTT
TRBV19	.	.	TRBJ1-5	CASKSGNQPQHF	TGTGCCAGTAAAAGCGGCAATCAGCCCCAGCATTTT
TRBV19	.	.	TRBJ1-5	CASRNNRAGNQPQHF	TGTGCCAGTAGGAACAACAGGGCAGGCAATCAGCCCCAGCATTTT
TRBV19	.	.	TRBJ2-1	CASSEKITEQFF	TGTGCCAGTAGTGAGAAGATCACTGAGCAGTTCTTC
TRBV11-2	.	.	TRBJ2-1	CASSLIRFNEQFF	TGTGCCAGCAGCTTAATTCGGTTCAATGAGCAGTTCTTC
TRBV18	.	.	TRBJ2-5	CASSPPGLQGKETQYF	TGTGCCAGCTCACCACCGGGATTACAGGGCAAAGAGACCCAGTACTTC
TRBV27	.	.	TRBJ1-1	CASSPNLSNTEAFF	TGTGCCAGCAGTCCGAACCTAAGTAACACTGAAGCTTTCTTT
TRBV29-1	.	.	TRBJ1-3	CSVDAGNGNTIYF	TGCAGCGTTGATGCAGGGAACGGAAACACCATATATTTT
TRBV7-3	once	TRBD2	TRBJ2-3	CASSLKPGGSSTDTQYF	TGTGCCAGCAGCTTAAAGCCGGGAGGCTCTAGCACAGATACGCAGTATTTT
TRBV5-1	.	.	TRBJ2-7	CASSLVAGAGYEQYF	TGCGCCAGCAGCTTGGTTGCGGGGGCCGGATACGAGCAGTACTTC
TRBV6-5	.	TRBD1	TRBJ2-5	CASSFQTGHQETQYF	TGTGCCAGCAGCTTCCAGACAGGGCATCAAGAGACCCAGTACTTC
TRBV5-1	.	TRBD1	TRBJ1-1	CASSSGTGGAGEANTEAFF	TGCGCCAGCAGCTCCGGGACAGGGGGCGCGGGGGAGGCGAACACTGAAGCTTTCTTT
TRBV30	few	.	TRBJ1-1	CAWSNIQGFTEAFF	TGTGCCTGGTCTAATATCCAGGGGTTCACTGAAGCTTTCTTT
TRBV9	.	TRBD1	TRBJ1-6	CASSVADRGYNSPLHF	TGTGCCAGCAGCGTAGCTGACAGGGGCTATAATTCACCCCTCCACTTT
TRBV5-4	.	.	TRBJ1-5	CASSIQGISNQPQHF	TGTGCCAGCAGCATACAGGGAATTAGCAATCAGCCCCAGCATTTT
TRBV11-2	.	.	TRBJ2-6	CASSLFSGANVLTF	TGTGCCAGCAGCTTGTTCTCCGGGGCCAACGTCCTGACTTTC
TRBV11-2	.	TRBD2	TRBJ2-1	CASSSLGRELDEQFF	TGTGCCAGCAGCTCCCTAGGGCGGGAGCTCGATGAGCAGTTCTTC
TRBV6-4	few	TRBD1	TRBJ1-5	CASSDSRGRGLRQPQHF	TGTGCCAGCAGTGACTCTCGTGGCAGGGGGCTTCGACAGCCCCAGCATTTT
TRBV9	.	TRBD1	TRBJ2-5	CASSSPGTDKETQYF	TGTGCCAGCAGCTCTCCCGGGACAGATAAAGAGACCCAGTACTTC
TRBV28	.	TRBD1	TRBJ1-4	CASSLIRDRGRGNGEKLFF	TGTGCCAGCAGTTTAATCCGGGACAGGGGAAGGGGCAACGGTGAAAAACTGTTTTTT
TRBV4-2	.	TRBD2	TRBJ2-7	CASSQGGLAAAEQYF	TGTGCCAGCAGCCAAGGGGGACTAGCAGCGGCCGAGCAGTACTTC
TRBV6-9	few	.	TRBJ1-1	CASSYTRRLALENTEAFF	TGTGCCAGCAGTTATACACGAAGATTGGCCCTTGAGAACACTGAAGCTTTCTTT
TRBV15	.	.	TRBJ1-5	CATSRDVAYSNQPQHF	TGTGCCACCAGCAGAGATGTGGCTTATAGCAATCAGCCCCAGCATTTT
TRBV2	.	.	TRBJ2-6	CASEPSGANVLTF	TGTGCCAGCGAGCCCTCTGGGGCCAACGTCCTGACTTTC
TRBV7-9	few	TRBD1	TRBJ2-5	CASLGTGAQETQYF	TGTGCCAGCCTTGGGACAGGAGCCCAAGAGACCCAGTACTTC
TRBV5-1	.	.	TRBJ1-4	CASNGLGQVGEKLFF	TGCGCCAGCAACGGCCTGGGCCAGGTGGGCGAAAAACTGTTTTTT
TRBV11-2	.	.	TRBJ2-3	CASSLASPGSTDTQYF	TGTGCCAGCAGCTTAGCTAGTCCGGGGTCCACAGATACGCAGTATTTT
TRBV7-6	.	.	TRBJ2-1	CASSSGIAAYNEQFF	TGTGCCAGCAGCTCTGGAATAGCGGCCTACAATGAGCAGTTCTTC
TRBV2	few	.	TRBJ1-1	CASSVNRNTEAFF	TGTGCCAGCAGTGTCAACAGGAACACTGAAGCTTTCTTT
TRBV7-2	.	TRBD1	TRBJ1-1	CASSLAVGTARTSFF	TGTGCCAGCAGCTTAGCGGTCGGGACAGCCAGGACATCTTTCTTT
TRBV4-2	.	TRBD2	TRBJ2-3	CASSPEGARPGLAGGRTDTQYF	TGTGCCAGCAGCCCTGAGGGAGCACGCCCGGGACTAGCGGGAGGACGCACAGATACGCAGTATTTT
TRBV5-4	.	.	TRBJ2-1	CASSLSPRGSSYNEQFF	TGTGCCAGCAGCTTGAGTCCACGGGGGAGCTCCTACAATGAGCAGTTCTTC
TRBV5-8	.	.	TRBJ2-2	CASSRSGNTGELFF	TGTGCCAGCAGTCGGAGCGGAAACACCGGGGAGCTGTTTTTT
TRBV28	.	TRBD1	TRBJ1-2	CATYIRQGSEGRGYTF	TGTGCCACATACATACGACAGGGCTCAGAAGGGAGGGGCTACACCTTC